There are a few counts of the clone carrying this T cell receptor (beta chain). Its antigen is still unknown. The entry originates in a study of blood T cells in healthy people across ages. The CDR3 is made up of 15 amino acids. Germline V gene sequence: CDR1 MNHEY, CDR2 SVGEGT. Deletions cut 11 bases from V and 5 bases from J, with 22 bases between. Study-level points and caveats: Comparison with aged donors showed that long-lived donors had more naive CD4+ cells and higher diversity.

The study drew donors from healthy Caucasian individuals in Russia aged roughly 6 to 90. Total RNA was extracted at no less than 6 micrograms per sample. For the second PCR, which ran for 7 to 11 cycles, a sample-barcoded 5' primer and a J-beta primer mix were used. TCRdb itself ran the 5' RACE reads through MiXCR, one entry per CDR3 protein. The table records fewer than 700,000 distinct CDR3 sequences, around two fifths of them present only once. This chain uses TRBV6-2 or TRBV6-3 with TRBJ2-1, with a tentative D call TRBD2 (6 bases). Sequencing input: blood. The receptor comes from a man older than 75 in good health. The CDR3: CASSRMGGRDNEQFF. DNA for the CDR3: TGTGCCTCCTCGAGGATGGGGGGTAGGGACAATGAGCAGTTCTTC.